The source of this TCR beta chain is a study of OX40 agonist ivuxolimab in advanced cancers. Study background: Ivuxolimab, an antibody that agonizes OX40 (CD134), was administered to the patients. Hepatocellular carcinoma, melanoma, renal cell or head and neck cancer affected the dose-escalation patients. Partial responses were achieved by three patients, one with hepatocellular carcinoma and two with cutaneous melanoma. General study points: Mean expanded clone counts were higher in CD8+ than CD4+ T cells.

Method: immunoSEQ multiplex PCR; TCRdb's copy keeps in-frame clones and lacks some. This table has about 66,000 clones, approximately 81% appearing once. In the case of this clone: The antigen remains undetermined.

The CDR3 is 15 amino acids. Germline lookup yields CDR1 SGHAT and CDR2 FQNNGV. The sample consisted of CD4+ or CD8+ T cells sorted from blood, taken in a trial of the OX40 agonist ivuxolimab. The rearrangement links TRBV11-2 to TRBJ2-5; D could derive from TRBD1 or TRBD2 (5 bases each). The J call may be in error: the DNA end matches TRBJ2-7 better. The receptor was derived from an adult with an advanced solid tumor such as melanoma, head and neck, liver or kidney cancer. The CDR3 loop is CASSLGPGTNYEQYF. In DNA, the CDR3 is TGTGCCAGCAGCTTAGGTCCAGGGACCAACTACGAGCAGTACTTC.